These 8 T cell receptor beta chains were sequenced from one sample in a study of PD-L1 blockade in urothelial cancer. Profiling relied on immunoSEQ multiplex PCR, and the TCRdb table lists in-frame clones only, not all of them. The sample carries under 50,000 clones, 90% to 95% recorded once. As for time point: pretreatment peripheral blood. The source material was PBMCs, sampled around atezolizumab (anti-PD-L1) treatment. Receptors were obtained from a woman in her sixties or seventies with urothelial cancer.

This clone showed up just once. The chain is built from TRBV5-1 and TRBJ2-1; D is perhaps TRBD2 (5 bases). Germline V gene lookup returns CDR1 SGHRS and CDR2 YFSETQ. The CDR3 extends over 15 amino acids. Between the trimmed V and J ends, which lost 0 bases and 0 bases, there was a span of 7 bases. In DNA form, the CDR3 reads TGCGCCAGCAGCTTGGCGGGGTTCTCCTACAATGAGCAGTTCTTC. Protein sequence: CASSLAGFSYNEQFF.

This clone was seen a few times. The J gene is TRBJ2-3, the V gene TRBV5-1; maybe TRBD1 (6 bases). Trimming removed 4 bases from V and 4 bases from J, with 10 bases in between. Looked up from germline, CDR1 is SGHRS and CDR2 is YFSETQ. The CDR3 sequence is 13 residues long. The DNA for the CDR3 is TGCGCCAGCAGCACAACAGGGTCAGATACGCAGTATTTT. Its translation is CASSTTGSDTQYF.

The chain uses TRBV27 and TRBJ2-5; D possibly corresponds to TRBD2 (5 bases). Germline lookup yields CDR1 MNHEY and CDR2 SMNVEV (reference sequence). CDR3 size: 15 residues. The V gene lost 2 bases and the J gene lost 1 base, with 11 bases spanning the gap. In DNA form, the CDR3 reads TGTGCCAGCAGTTTAATCGGGGAATCCCAAGAGACCCAGTACTTC. This codes for CASSLIGESQETQYF.

The V and J genes are TRBV7-9 and TRBJ1-2; the D is unclear. The V gene lost 6 bases and the J gene lost 6 bases, with 14 bases spanning the gap. The CDR3 consists of 13 residues. CDR1 and CDR2 (germline): SEHNR, FQNEAQ (reference sequence). The CDR3 here is CASRPTQAHGYTF. The DNA for the CDR3 is TGTGCCAGCAGGCCAACTCAGGCCCATGGCTACACCTTC. Full variable domain (rest looked up from reference TRBV7-9 and TRBJ1-2): DTGVSQNPRHKITKRGQNVTFRCDPISEHNRLYWYRQTLGQGPEFLTYFQNEAQLEKSRLLSDRFSAERPKGSFSTLEIQRTEQGDSAMYLCASRPTQAHGYTFGSGTRLTVV.

This chain links TRBV5-1 with TRBJ2-1; 7 nucleotides line up with TRBD2. Germline CDR1 is SGHRS and CDR2 is YFSETQ. The V gene end was trimmed by 0 bases and the J gene end by 8 bases; junction bases not matched to a gene: 8. The CDR3 runs to 15 residues. The CDR3 DNA is TGCGCCAGCAGCTTGGGGAGTCAGGGAGGGGATGAGCAGTTCTTC. Encoded protein: CASSLGSQGGDEQFF.

V gene TRBV7-8 combines with J gene TRBJ2-7, with D possibly TRBD2 on 6 matching bases. The V gene lost 0 bases and the J gene lost 7 bases, with 19 bases spanning the gap. The germline V gene has CDR1 SGHVS and CDR2 FQNEAQ. This CDR3 has 16 amino acids. The CDR3 loop is CASSLASAGSWGEQYF. As DNA, the CDR3 is TGTGCCAGCAGCTTAGCCTCGGCGGGATCCTGGGGGGAGCAGTACTTC. The variable domain in full, with the rest retrieved from reference TRBV7-8 and TRBJ2-7, is GAGVSQSPRYKVAKRGQDVALRCDPISGHVSLFWYQQALGQGPEFLTYFQNEAQLDKSGLPSDRFFAERPEGSVSTLKIQRTQQEDSAVYLCASSLASAGSWGEQYFGPGTRLTVT.

This chain uses TRBV7-8 with TRBJ2-1; D might be TRBD2 (7 bases). V dropped 6 bases and J dropped 8 bases, with 29 bases sitting between them. CDR1 and CDR2 (germline): SGHVS, FQNEAQ. This CDR3 is built from 18 residues. CDR3 amino acids: CASRPKGQGRVGEHEQFF. As DNA, the CDR3 is TGTGCCAGCAGACCAAAGGGGCAGGGGAGGGTTGGGGAGCATGAGCAGTTCTTC.

In DNA, the CDR3 is TGTGCCAGCAGTCAGACAGGGGGCCCTAACTATGGCTACACCTTC. Translated: CASSQTGGPNYGYTF. The chain carries TRBV28 and TRBJ1-2; 10 nucleotides line up with TRBD1. Germline CDR1 and CDR2: MDHEN and SYDVKM. The CDR3 totals 15 residues. Losses at the gene ends were 5 bases for V and 0 bases for J; bases not matched to a gene: 3.